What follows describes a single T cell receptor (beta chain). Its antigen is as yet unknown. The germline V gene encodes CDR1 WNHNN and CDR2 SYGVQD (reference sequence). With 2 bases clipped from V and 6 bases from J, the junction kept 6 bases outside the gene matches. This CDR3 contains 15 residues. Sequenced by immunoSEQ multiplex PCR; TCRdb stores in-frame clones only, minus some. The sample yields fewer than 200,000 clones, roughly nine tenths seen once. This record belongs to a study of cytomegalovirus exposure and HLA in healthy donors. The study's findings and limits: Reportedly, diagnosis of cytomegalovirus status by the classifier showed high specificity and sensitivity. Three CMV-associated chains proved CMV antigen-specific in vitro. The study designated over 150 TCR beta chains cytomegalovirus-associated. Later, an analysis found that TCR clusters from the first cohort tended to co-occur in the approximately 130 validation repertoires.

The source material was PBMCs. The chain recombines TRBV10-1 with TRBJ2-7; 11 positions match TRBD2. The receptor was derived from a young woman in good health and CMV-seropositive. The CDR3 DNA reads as TGCGCCAGCAGTGAGACTAGCGGGAGCATCGGCGAGCAGTACTTC. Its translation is CASSETSGSIGEQYF.